This T cell receptor (beta chain) was recovered during a study of cytomegalovirus exposure and HLA in healthy donors. In this sample, this clone turned up a few times. Germline-derived CDR1 and CDR2 are SGHDT and YYEEEE. Trimming pared 0 bases from V and 9 bases from J, leaving 7 bases between. The CDR3 sequence is 11 residues long. The PCR made use of 60 Vbeta and 13 Jbeta primers. Here immunoSEQ multiplex PCR was the method, and the copy in TCRdb shows in-frame clones only, minus some. The data show under 200,000 clones, approximately 72% seen once. The rearrangement joins TRBV5-6 to TRBJ2-7, with D possibly matching TRBD1 (5 bases). Sequencing input: PBMCs. The receptor's source is a man over 45 in good health and CMV-seronegative. DNA of the CDR3: TGTGCCAGCAGCTTGGGGGGCCCGCAGTACTTC. It yields the protein CASSLGGPQYF.